This T cell receptor (beta chain) came from a study of CD8 T cells in ankylosing spondylitis. General study points: Certain motif variants had earlier been reported in reactive arthritis synovial fluid and blood. Blood of patients with ankylosing spondylitis appeared to be characterized by a TCR beta motif of several highly homologous variants. Researchers reportedly found disease-linked clones significantly enriched in matched ankylosing spondylitis synovial fluid. In peripheral blood, disease-linked CD8+ clones occurred at relatively low frequencies.

The CDR3 spans 16 residues. CDR1 is SGHRS, CDR2 YFSETQ, per germline. Between the trimmed V and J ends, which lost 4 bases and 2 bases, there was a span of 17 bases. As for this clonotype: Antigen unknown.

Libraries for TCR beta were made by quantitative 5'-RACE with molecular barcodes. Via MiXCR, TCRdb re-called the 5' RACE reads, giving one row per CDR3 protein. The sample yields about 440,000 distinct CDR3 sequences, roughly 15% seen once. Sequencing used blood, either unsorted or a sorted T cell fraction (not recorded which). The sequence derives from a male donor with ankylosing spondylitis. The J gene is TRBJ2-3, the V gene TRBV5-1; D might be TRBD2 (5 bases). Here the CDR3 reads CASSRRGALTTDTQYF. DNA for the CDR3: TGCGCCAGCAGCCGACGGGGAGCCCTCACCACAGATACGCAGTATTTT.